These T cell receptor beta chains were read from a single sample in a study of Ad26.COV2.S vaccination and SARS-CoV-2 variants. Here immunoSEQ multiplex PCR was the method, and the copy in TCRdb shows in-frame clones only, minus some. The table lists about 320,000 clones, about 82% of them singletons. This material consisted of peripheral blood, taken in a trial of Ad26.COV2.S vaccine versus placebo. Receptors originate from a person between 18 and 59 years old who received the Ad26.COV2.S COVID-19 vaccine or a placebo. The CDR3 runs from the conserved cysteine through the conserved F or W. D genes are given only for firm matches. Size tells how often a clone was seen (once, few, many) or the class of an expanded clone, and some rows leave it out.

TRBJ1-1 NA NA TRBV29-1 TGCAGCGTTGGCCATGAAGCTTTCTTT CSVGHEAFF
TRBJ2-7 NA NA TRBV5-8 TGTGCCAGCAGCCCCAACGCACCAGGGTTGGATAACGAGCAGTACTTC CASSPNAPGLDNEQYF
TRBJ1-4 NA NA TRBV5-1 TGCGCCAGCAGCTTTTATTCGGCTAATGAAAAACTGTTTTTT CASSFYSANEKLFF
TRBJ1-6 NA few TRBV3-1/TRBV3-2 TGTGCCAGCAGCCACGGGGAGGGGCCAGGCAATTCACCCCTCCACTTT CASSHGEGPGNSPLHF
TRBJ1-2 NA NA TRBV27 TGTGCCAGCAGAAGTAAGGACAGAGTCCTTTCCGGCTACACCTTC CASRSKDRVLSGYTF
TRBJ1-1 TRBD1 NA TRBV5-1 TGCGCCAGCAGCTCGGGACAGGGGGTAGAGAACACTGAAGCTTTCTTT CASSSGQGVENTEAFF
TRBJ1-5 NA NA TRBV6-6 TGTGCCAGCAGTCTAGGGTCGCTGGGGGCTCTGGGCAATCAGCCCCAGCATTTT CASSLGSLGALGNQPQHF
TRBJ1-1 NA NA TRBV3-1/TRBV3-2 TGTGCCAGCAGCCAGAGGGACACTGAAGCTTTCTTT CASSQRDTEAFF
TRBJ1-2 NA NA TRBV19 TGTGCCAGTAGGACTACAGGGCTGGGCAATTTCTATGGCTACACCTTC CASRTTGLGNFYGYTF
TRBJ2-5 TRBD2 NA TRBV7-7 TGTGCCAGCAGCCGTACTAGCGGGGGGACCCAAGAGACCCAGTACTTC CASSRTSGGTQETQYF
TRBJ1-1 NA NA TRBV4-3 TGCGCCAGCAGCCAAGATGTAGGGGTGTGGGTGGGGGCTTTCTTT CASSQDVGVWVGAFF
TRBJ1-1 TRBD1 NA TRBV30 TGTGCCTGGAGTCGACGGGGCAGGGGGATTAACACTGAAGCTTTCTTT CAWSRRGRGINTEAFF
TRBJ1-5 NA NA TRBV19 TGTGCCAGTAGTTCCCAGGACAGCAATCAGCCCCAGCATTTT CASSSQDSNQPQHF
TRBJ1-2 NA NA TRBV6-5 TGTGCCAGCAGTTCCACGGACAGTCGGGGCGGCTACACCTTC CASSSTDSRGGYTF
TRBJ1-4 NA NA TRBV19 TGTGCCAGTAGTATTTACATGAGGGGTACGAATGAAAAACTGTTTTTT CASSIYMRGTNEKLFF
TRBJ2-3 NA NA TRBV10-1 TGCGCCAGCAGTGAGTCCGGCCTAGGCACAGATACGCAGTATTTT CASSESGLGTDTQYF
TRBJ1-5 NA once TRBV10-2 TGCGCCAGCAGTGTAAAGGGGGGTCAGCCCCAGCATTTT CASSVKGGQPQHF
TRBJ1-1 TRBD1 NA TRBV19 TGTGCCAGTAGTGGGGTAAGGACAGGGTTCTCCACTGAAGCTTTCTTT CASSGVRTGFSTEAFF
TRBJ1-2 NA NA TRBV29-1 TGCAGCGTTGTGGACAGATACAACTATGGCTACACCTTC CSVVDRYNYGYTF
TRBJ2-2 TRBD2 NA TRBV5-1 TGCGCCAGCAGCTTCAGGACTAGCAACACCGGGGAGCTGTTTTTT CASSFRTSNTGELFF
TRBJ2-7 NA NA TRBV14 TGTGCCAGCAGCCAACGGGCCGTCTACGAGCAGTACTTC CASSQRAVYEQYF
TRBJ2-1 TRBD2 once TRBV9 TGTGCCAGCAGCCCTCAACTAGCGGGGGGCGGTTACAATGAGCAGTTCTTC CASSPQLAGGGYNEQFF